This T cell receptor beta chain was captured in a study of response to subunit inactivated influenza vaccine. This clonotype was recorded at least ten times. As yet, its antigen is unknown. Study conclusions and caveats: There was a suggestion from the authors that each seasonal influenza vaccination recruits few new T cells.

TCRdb called the RT-PCR reads again in MiXCR, with one record for every CDR3 protein. In the table there are about 520,000 distinct CDR3 sequences, 25% of which are singletons. V lost 5 bases and J lost 0, with 6 bases in between. Germline V gene data show CDR1 as LGHNA and CDR2 as YNFKEQ. This CDR3 is built from 13 residues. The receptor comes from a man aged 45-65 years who received an inactivated influenza vaccine. The V gene is TRBV4-2, the J gene TRBJ2-3; no reliable D call. Sequences were derived from CD4+ T cells sorted from PBMCs, sampled about 5 days after vaccination. CDR3 sequence: CASSTDSTDTQYF. In nucleotides, the CDR3 is TGTGCCAGCAGCACCGACAGCACAGATACGCAGTATTTT.